This TCR beta chain emerged from a study of tumor-infiltrating lymphocytes in primary liver carcinoma. Overall study findings and caveats: Tumors significantly exceeded blood in top-250-clone fraction (p = 0.039).

Regarding this clonotype: Its antigen is undetermined. The CDR3 does not close with the conserved phenylalanine or tryptophan, likely indicating a read error.

From unsorted bulk tissue weighing about 20-31 mg, DNA and RNA were co-extracted. The CDR3 runs to 13 residues. V shed 3 bases and J shed 0 bases, with 6 bases lying between them. CDR1 SGHDT and CDR2 YYEEEE come from the germline V gene. Production of TCR beta cDNA used about 500 ng total RNA together with a constant-region primer. ARM-PCR was slightly modified, and three nested multiplex PCR rounds with it gave rise to the TCR beta libraries. Running 10 cycles apiece, the first two PCR rounds relied on TRBV1-TRBV30 forward primers together with a C-beta reverse primer. MiXCR, applied by TCRdb to the multiplex PCR reads, yields one record per CDR3 protein. The top ten hold roughly 8.8% of the sample, which has roughly 120,000 distinct CDR3 sequences, approximately 70% seen once.

Sequenced input: liver tumor tissue from sampling region 1. Subset specified: tumor region T1, superior pole. The chain has TRBV5-6 and TRBJ1-1; D call uncertain. The receptor's source is a woman aged 60-70 years with primary liver carcinoma and hepatitis B virus infection. Here the CDR3 reads CASSSFMNTEAFL. DNA of the CDR3: TGTGCCAGCAGCTCCTTTATGAACACTGAAGCTTTCTTA.